A selection of T cell receptor beta chains follows, all from one sample in a study of shared clonotypes between healthy human individuals. The table came from immunoSEQ multiplex PCR; TCRdb's copy has only in-frame clones and leaves some out. The sample lists about 1.5 million clones, 95% to 99% occurring once. The source material was naive CD4+ T cells sorted from blood. Receptors were obtained from a man in his thirties or forties in good health. The CDR3 runs from the conserved cysteine through the conserved F or W. A D gene is named only where the DNA matches it firmly. Part of the rows lack a size; the others show once, few, many or a class for expanded clones.

v_gene: TRBV11-2; j_gene: TRBJ1-1; d_gene: NA; abundance: NA; CDR3nt: TGTGCCAGCAGCTTAGTTTCCCCCGCGCACACTGAAGCTTTCTTT; CDR3aa: CASSLVSPAHTEAFF
v_gene: TRBV5-1; j_gene: TRBJ2-7; d_gene: NA; abundance: NA; CDR3nt: TGCGCCAGCAGCCTCCAGGGGATTTCCTACGAGCAGTACTTC; CDR3aa: CASSLQGISYEQYF
v_gene: TRBV7-3; j_gene: TRBJ2-2; d_gene: TRBD1; abundance: NA; CDR3nt: TGTGCCAGCAGCTCGACAGGGGGCGTGAACACCGGGGAGCTGTTTTTT; CDR3aa: CASSSTGGVNTGELFF
v_gene: TRBV5-4; j_gene: TRBJ2-2; d_gene: TRBD1; abundance: NA; CDR3nt: TGTGCCAGCAGCTCCCGGACAGGGGGCTATCCCGGGGAGCTGTTTTTT; CDR3aa: CASSSRTGGYPGELFF
v_gene: TRBV27; j_gene: TRBJ1-1; d_gene: NA; abundance: NA; CDR3nt: TGTGCCAGCCGTCCGGGGGGGAACACTGAAGCTTTCTTT; CDR3aa: CASRPGGNTEAFF
v_gene: TRBV6-5; j_gene: TRBJ1-1; d_gene: TRBD1; abundance: once; CDR3nt: TGTGCCAGCAGTTACTCGTTAGCAGGGGGAACTGAAGCTTTCTTT; CDR3aa: CASSYSLAGGTEAFF
v_gene: TRBV7-9; j_gene: TRBJ2-3; d_gene: NA; abundance: NA; CDR3nt: TGTGCCAGCAGCTTAGTTGACACAGATACGCAGTATTTT; CDR3aa: CASSLVDTDTQYF
v_gene: TRBV28; j_gene: TRBJ1-1; d_gene: NA; abundance: NA; CDR3nt: TGTGCCAGCAGTGGCGACAACACTGAAGCTTTCTTT; CDR3aa: CASSGDNTEAFF
v_gene: TRBV18; j_gene: TRBJ2-7; d_gene: TRBD1; abundance: NA; CDR3nt: TGTGCCAGCTCACCACAGAGACAGGGGGTCTCCTACGAGCAGTACTTC; CDR3aa: CASSPQRQGVSYEQYF
v_gene: TRBV10-3; j_gene: TRBJ2-7; d_gene: NA; abundance: NA; CDR3nt: TGTGCCATCAGTGAGCAGCAGCTGAGCGAGCAGTACTTC; CDR3aa: CAISEQQLSEQYF
v_gene: TRBV5-1; j_gene: TRBJ2-2; d_gene: TRBD2; abundance: NA; CDR3nt: TGCGCCAGCAGCACGGGACTAGCGGACACCGGGGAGCTGTTTTTT; CDR3aa: CASSTGLADTGELFF
v_gene: TRBV9; j_gene: TRBJ2-1; d_gene: TRBD2; abundance: NA; CDR3nt: TGTGCCAGCAGTTCGACTAGCTTTCCGATTCAGTTCTTC; CDR3aa: CASSSTSFPIQFF
v_gene: TRBV2; j_gene: TRBJ2-3; d_gene: TRBD2; abundance: NA; CDR3nt: TGTGCCAGCAGTCGACTAGCGGGAGGGCTCGATACGCAGTATTTT; CDR3aa: CASSRLAGGLDTQYF
v_gene: TRBV29-1; j_gene: TRBJ1-2; d_gene: NA; abundance: NA; CDR3nt: TGCAGCGTTGACCGACTGACGAACTATGGCTACACCTTC; CDR3aa: CSVDRLTNYGYTF
v_gene: TRBV29-1; j_gene: TRBJ2-3; d_gene: NA; abundance: once; CDR3nt: TGCAGCGGTTCGAACAGCCCTCGAGATACGCAGTATTTT; CDR3aa: CSGSNSPRDTQYF
v_gene: TRBV6-5; j_gene: TRBJ2-7; d_gene: TRBD2; abundance: NA; CDR3nt: TGTGCCAGCAGTCCAGGACTAGCGGGAGCCTACGAGCAGTACTTC; CDR3aa: CASSPGLAGAYEQYF
v_gene: TRBV6-6; j_gene: TRBJ1-5; d_gene: TRBD1; abundance: NA; CDR3nt: TGTGCCAGCAACCATGGGACAGTTAACCAGCCCCAGCATTTT; CDR3aa: CASNHGTVNQPQHF
v_gene: TRBV5-1; j_gene: TRBJ2-7; d_gene: NA; abundance: NA; CDR3nt: TGCGCCAGCAGCAATGCCGGGACCTACTACGAGCAGTACTTC; CDR3aa: CASSNAGTYYEQYF
v_gene: TRBV10-1; j_gene: TRBJ2-1; d_gene: TRBD2; abundance: once; CDR3nt: TGCGCCAGCAGTGCGATAGCGGGAGCCTACAATGAGCAGTTCTTC; CDR3aa: CASSAIAGAYNEQFF
v_gene: TRBV19; j_gene: TRBJ2-1; d_gene: TRBD2; abundance: NA; CDR3nt: TGTGCCAGTACGGCGGGAGGTCTCTATGAGCAGTTCTTC; CDR3aa: CASTAGGLYEQFF
v_gene: TRBV18; j_gene: TRBJ1-1; d_gene: NA; abundance: NA; CDR3nt: TGTGCCAGCTCACAAAACCTCGGATTGACGAACACTGAAGCTTTCTTT; CDR3aa: CASSQNLGLTNTEAFF
v_gene: TRBV28; j_gene: TRBJ2-7; d_gene: NA; abundance: once; CDR3nt: TGTGCCAGCAGGGCGGGTGGACTCTACGAGCAGTACTTC; CDR3aa: CASRAGGLYEQYF
v_gene: TRBV6-6; j_gene: TRBJ1-5; d_gene: NA; abundance: NA; CDR3nt: TGTGCCAGCAGTTACTCGGGGCTAGAGGTTAGGCAGCCCCAGCATTTT; CDR3aa: CASSYSGLEVRQPQHF
v_gene: TRBV18; j_gene: TRBJ1-5; d_gene: TRBD1; abundance: once; CDR3nt: TGTGCCAGCTCCCCATATTGGACCTCCGGGACAGATCTTAATCAGCCCCAGCATTTT; CDR3aa: CASSPYWTSGTDLNQPQHF
v_gene: TRBV5-4; j_gene: TRBJ2-7; d_gene: TRBD1; abundance: NA; CDR3nt: TGTGCCAGCAGCTTGATTTCGCGACAGGGCCACGAGCAGTACTTC; CDR3aa: CASSLISRQGHEQYF
v_gene: TRBV29-1; j_gene: TRBJ2-2; d_gene: NA; abundance: NA; CDR3nt: TGCAGCGTTGTGAGGATACTGGGGGGGGAGCTGTTTTTT; CDR3aa: CSVVRILGGELFF
v_gene: TRBV10-3; j_gene: TRBJ2-1; d_gene: NA; abundance: NA; CDR3nt: TGTGCCATCACTAGCGAGACTTACAATGAGCAGTTCTTC; CDR3aa: CAITSETYNEQFF
v_gene: TRBV5-5; j_gene: TRBJ1-1; d_gene: NA; abundance: NA; CDR3nt: TGTGCCAGCAGCTTGGAGGGGGATCGGAACACTGAAGCTTTCTTT; CDR3aa: CASSLEGDRNTEAFF
v_gene: TRBV2; j_gene: TRBJ2-7; d_gene: NA; abundance: NA; CDR3nt: TGTGCCAGCAGAGGGGGGTGGGAGTACGAGCAGTACTTC; CDR3aa: CASRGGWEYEQYF
v_gene: TRBV10-1; j_gene: TRBJ2-1; d_gene: NA; abundance: NA; CDR3nt: TGCGCCAGCAGTGTCCCGGGAGTTCCGATTCCCGAGCAGTTCTTC; CDR3aa: CASSVPGVPIPEQFF
v_gene: TRBV6-5; j_gene: TRBJ1-1; d_gene: NA; abundance: NA; CDR3nt: TGTGCCAGCAGTTTCTCGGGTGTAGGGGATGGGACTGAAGCTTTCTTT; CDR3aa: CASSFSGVGDGTEAFF
v_gene: TRBV2; j_gene: TRBJ2-1; d_gene: NA; abundance: few; CDR3nt: TGTGCCAGCACAGGGGATTTAGGTGTTGATGAGCAGTTCTTC; CDR3aa: CASTGDLGVDEQFF
v_gene: TRBV27; j_gene: TRBJ1-2; d_gene: TRBD1; abundance: NA; CDR3nt: TGTGCCAGCAGTTCCAGACAGGGCCAGAACTATGGCTACACCTTC; CDR3aa: CASSSRQGQNYGYTF
v_gene: TRBV27; j_gene: TRBJ2-7; d_gene: TRBD1; abundance: NA; CDR3nt: TGTGCCAGCAGCAAAAGGGGACAGGGGGCGGAGGAGCAGTACTTC; CDR3aa: CASSKRGQGAEEQYF
v_gene: TRBV30; j_gene: TRBJ2-3; d_gene: NA; abundance: NA; CDR3nt: TGTGCCTGGAGTATCGAGACTATCAGAAGGGCAGATACGCAGTATTTT; CDR3aa: CAWSIETIRRADTQYF
v_gene: TRBV7-3; j_gene: TRBJ2-1; d_gene: NA; abundance: NA; CDR3nt: TGTGCCAGCAGCTTAAGCTGGAGCTCCTACAATGAGCAGTTCTTC; CDR3aa: CASSLSWSSYNEQFF
v_gene: TRBV5-1; j_gene: TRBJ1-4; d_gene: NA; abundance: NA; CDR3nt: TGCGCCAGCAGCAGGGGTACAGGGTCCGCTAATGAAAAACTGTTTTTT; CDR3aa: CASSRGTGSANEKLFF
v_gene: TRBV18; j_gene: TRBJ2-5; d_gene: NA; abundance: NA; CDR3nt: TGTGCCAGCTCACCCTTTACAGCAGAAGAGACCCAGTACTTC; CDR3aa: CASSPFTAEETQYF
v_gene: TRBV4-1; j_gene: TRBJ2-7; d_gene: NA; abundance: NA; CDR3nt: TGCGCCAGCAGCCACCCACAGGGTTCCGAGCAGTACTTC; CDR3aa: CASSHPQGSEQYF
v_gene: TRBV28; j_gene: TRBJ1-4; d_gene: NA; abundance: once; CDR3nt: NA; CDR3aa: CASSSSTGVLEKLFF
v_gene: TRBV5-1; j_gene: TRBJ2-1; d_gene: TRBD2; abundance: NA; CDR3nt: TGCGCCAGCAGCATCACTAGCGGGAGCTCCTACAATGAGCAGTTCTTC; CDR3aa: CASSITSGSSYNEQFF
v_gene: TRBV28; j_gene: TRBJ2-5; d_gene: TRBD2; abundance: NA; CDR3nt: TGTGCCAGCAGTTCCCTCCGGGAGGCGGGGGGCCAGTACTTC; CDR3aa: CASSSLREAGGQYF
v_gene: TRBV19; j_gene: TRBJ2-7; d_gene: NA; abundance: once; CDR3nt: TGTGCCAGTAGTATTAGGGACTTCAGCTCCTACGAGCAGTACTTC; CDR3aa: CASSIRDFSSYEQYF
v_gene: TRBV29-1; j_gene: TRBJ2-1; d_gene: TRBD2; abundance: NA; CDR3nt: TGCAGCGTTGTGAGTCTAGCGGGATCGTCCTACAATGAGCAGTTCTTC; CDR3aa: CSVVSLAGSSYNEQFF
v_gene: TRBV19; j_gene: TRBJ2-1; d_gene: NA; abundance: NA; CDR3nt: TGTGCCAGTAGAAGACAGGAGGATGAGCAGTTCTTC; CDR3aa: CASRRQEDEQFF
v_gene: TRBV21-1; j_gene: TRBJ2-7; d_gene: NA; abundance: NA; CDR3nt: TGTGCCAGCACCCCCCGGTTTACCTACGAGCAGTACTTC; CDR3aa: CASTPRFTYEQYF
v_gene: TRBV5-1; j_gene: TRBJ2-2; d_gene: NA; abundance: NA; CDR3nt: TGCGCCAGCAGACGGAAGATAGCGAACACCGGGGAGCTGTTTTTT; CDR3aa: CASRRKIANTGELFF
v_gene: TRBV19; j_gene: TRBJ1-2; d_gene: NA; abundance: NA; CDR3nt: TGTGCCAGTAGAACGGTCCCCGGACCTAACTATGGCTACACCTTC; CDR3aa: CASRTVPGPNYGYTF
v_gene: TRBV6-5; j_gene: TRBJ1-4; d_gene: NA; abundance: NA; CDR3nt: TGTGCCAGCAGTCAGACAACGAATGAAAAACTGTTTTTT; CDR3aa: CASSQTTNEKLFF